These T cell receptor beta chains were read from a single sample in a study of blood T cell repertoires in COVID-19. Using immunoSEQ multiplex PCR, the repertoire was profiled, and TCRdb retains in-frame clones only, with some absent. Here the sample spans approximately 300,000 clones, roughly 87% being singletons. Sequences were obtained from peripheral blood. These receptors were taken from a man aged 50-60 years with active or convalescent COVID-19. Each CDR3 is given with its conserved first and last residue.

cdr3_length j_call v_call cdr3_aa
13 TRBJ1-1 TRBV27 CASRGQGNTEAFF
15 TRBJ1-2 TRBV5-5 CASSLGTGSNYGYTF
13 TRBJ1-5 TRBV19 CASSIKEGLPQHF
11 TRBJ1-1 TRBV14 CASSQYTEAFF
16 TRBJ1-4 TRBV15 CATSRVRGHNNEKLFF
14 TRBJ2-1 TRBV18 CASSPLQGTNEQFF
16 TRBJ1-5 TRBV7-2 CASSRTGGAINQPQHF
14 TRBJ2-7 TRBV13 CASSPSGGAYEQYF
15 TRBJ1-2 TRBV5-6 CASSLVDRANYGYTF
16 TRBJ1-2 TRBV3-1/TRBV3-2 CASSQERTGVDYGYTF